A selection of T cell receptor beta chains follows, all from one sample in a study of blood T cell repertoires in COVID-19. The table came from immunoSEQ multiplex PCR; TCRdb's copy has only in-frame clones and leaves some out. The sample lists about 59,000 clones, approximately 79% occurring once. The sample taken for sequencing was peripheral blood. Receptors originate from a man in his fifties or sixties with acute or convalescent COVID-19. The CDR3 runs from the conserved cysteine through the conserved F or W. Each record gives: clone size, J gene, V gene, CDR3 length, D gene, CDR3 protein, CDR3 DNA. A D gene is named only where the DNA matches it firmly. Size values are once, few and many counts, or a class for expanded clones, and some rows have none.

clone size: few
J gene: TRBJ2-7
V gene: TRBV7-9
CDR3 length: 15
D gene: TRBD1
CDR3 protein: CASSLVGQGNYEQYF
CDR3 DNA: TGTGCCAGCAGCTTAGTGGGACAGGGGAACTACGAGCAGTACTTC

clone size: NA
J gene: TRBJ1-5
V gene: TRBV3-1/TRBV3-2
CDR3 length: 14
D gene: NA
CDR3 protein: CASSRASSNQPQHF
CDR3 DNA: TGTGCCAGCAGCCGGGCCAGTTCAAATCAGCCCCAGCATTTT

clone size: few
J gene: TRBJ2-5
V gene: TRBV3-1/TRBV3-2
CDR3 length: 14
D gene: NA
CDR3 protein: CASSQGPIQETQYF
CDR3 DNA: TGTGCCAGCAGCCAAGGTCCTATTCAAGAGACCCAGTACTTC

clone size: NA
J gene: TRBJ2-7
V gene: TRBV27
CDR3 length: 17
D gene: TRBD1
CDR3 protein: CASSPRGGTGGLYEQYF
CDR3 DNA: TGTGCCAGCAGTCCAAGAGGGGGGACAGGGGGTTTGTACGAGCAGTACTTC

clone size: once
J gene: TRBJ1-5
V gene: TRBV18
CDR3 length: 16
D gene: NA
CDR3 protein: CASSLQGSASNQPQHF
CDR3 DNA: TGTGCCAGCTCCCTCCAAGGGAGCGCCAGCAATCAGCCCCAGCATTTT

clone size: NA
J gene: TRBJ2-1
V gene: TRBV19
CDR3 length: 12
D gene: TRBD1
CDR3 protein: CASSQGAYEQFF
CDR3 DNA: TGTGCCAGTAGCCAGGGGGCCTATGAGCAGTTCTTC

clone size: few
J gene: TRBJ1-6
V gene: TRBV4-2
CDR3 length: 13
D gene: NA
CDR3 protein: CASSQLSNSPLHF
CDR3 DNA: TGTGCCAGCAGCCAACTGAGCAATTCACCCCTCCACTTT

clone size: NA
J gene: TRBJ2-7
V gene: TRBV9
CDR3 length: 12
D gene: NA
CDR3 protein: CASSAGGREQYF
CDR3 DNA: TGTGCCAGCAGCGCCGGCGGGCGGGAGCAGTACTTC

clone size: NA
J gene: TRBJ1-2
V gene: TRBV28
CDR3 length: 14
D gene: NA
CDR3 protein: CASTIRGAYYGYTF
CDR3 DNA: TGTGCCAGCACCATTCGGGGGGCGTACTATGGCTACACCTTC

clone size: NA
J gene: TRBJ1-4
V gene: TRBV7-9
CDR3 length: 14
D gene: TRBD1
CDR3 protein: CASSPVMYRGQLFF
CDR3 DNA: TGTGCCAGCAGCCCCGTAATGTACAGGGGCCAACTGTTTTTT

clone size: NA
J gene: TRBJ1-1
V gene: TRBV7-2
CDR3 length: 15
D gene: TRBD1
CDR3 protein: CASSFGTGMNTEAFF
CDR3 DNA: TGTGCCAGCAGCTTCGGGACAGGGATGAACACTGAAGCTTTCTTT

clone size: NA
J gene: TRBJ2-3
V gene: TRBV5-1
CDR3 length: 18
D gene: TRBD2
CDR3 protein: CASSNQVTSGRTTDTQYF
CDR3 DNA: TGCGCCAGCAGCAATCAGGTGACTAGCGGGAGGACCACAGATACGCAGTATTTT

clone size: NA
J gene: TRBJ1-1
V gene: TRBV15
CDR3 length: 16
D gene: TRBD1
CDR3 protein: CATSRGAGQGVAEAFF
CDR3 DNA: TGTGCCACCAGCAGAGGGGCGGGACAGGGGGTAGCTGAAGCTTTCTTT

clone size: NA
J gene: TRBJ2-7
V gene: TRBV18
CDR3 length: 13
D gene: NA
CDR3 protein: CASSPPSSYEQYF
CDR3 DNA: TGTGCCAGCTCACCACCGAGTTCCTACGAGCAGTACTTC

clone size: NA
J gene: TRBJ1-1
V gene: TRBV25-1
CDR3 length: 13
D gene: NA
CDR3 protein: CASSGLRVTEAFF
CDR3 DNA: TGTGCCAGCAGTGGCCTTCGGGTCACTGAAGCTTTCTTT

clone size: few
J gene: TRBJ2-7
V gene: TRBV2
CDR3 length: 14
D gene: TRBD2
CDR3 protein: CASSAEAGAYEQYF
CDR3 DNA: TGTGCCAGCAGTGCGGAGGCGGGGGCCTACGAGCAGTACTTC

clone size: once
J gene: TRBJ2-1
V gene: TRBV24-1
CDR3 length: 15
D gene: TRBD1
CDR3 protein: CATATGGRGGNEQFF
CDR3 DNA: TGTGCCACCGCTACAGGGGGCAGGGGGGGCAATGAGCAGTTCTTC

clone size: NA
J gene: TRBJ1-4
V gene: TRBV15
CDR3 length: 14
D gene: NA
CDR3 protein: CATSREQRNEKLFF
CDR3 DNA: TGTGCCACCAGCAGAGAACAGAGAAATGAAAAACTGTTTTTT

clone size: once
J gene: TRBJ2-7
V gene: TRBV28
CDR3 length: 16
D gene: TRBD2
CDR3 protein: CASSSLRLAGSYEQYF
CDR3 DNA: TGTGCCAGCAGTTCCCTAAGACTAGCGGGGAGCTACGAGCAGTACTTC

clone size: once
J gene: TRBJ1-5
V gene: TRBV28
CDR3 length: 15
D gene: NA
CDR3 protein: CASSPTGSGNQPQHF
CDR3 DNA: TGTGCCAGCAGTCCTACAGGGAGTGGCAATCAGCCCCAGCATTTT

clone size: NA
J gene: TRBJ2-7
V gene: TRBV24-1
CDR3 length: 10
D gene: NA
CDR3 protein: CATRRDEQYF
CDR3 DNA: TGTGCCACTCGCCGGGACGAGCAGTACTTC

clone size: NA
J gene: TRBJ2-1
V gene: TRBV19
CDR3 length: 13
D gene: TRBD1
CDR3 protein: CASSALTGVEQFF
CDR3 DNA: TGTGCCAGTAGTGCATTGACAGGGGTGGAGCAGTTCTTC

clone size: NA
J gene: TRBJ2-5
V gene: TRBV5-1
CDR3 length: 12
D gene: NA
CDR3 protein: CASRQEGETQYF
CDR3 DNA: TGCGCCAGCCGACAAGAAGGAGAGACCCAGTACTTC

clone size: NA
J gene: TRBJ2-7
V gene: TRBV21-1
CDR3 length: 14
D gene: NA
CDR3 protein: CASSSVTSSYEQYF
CDR3 DNA: TGTGCCAGCAGCTCAGTGACTAGCTCCTACGAGCAGTACTTC

clone size: NA
J gene: TRBJ2-7
V gene: TRBV5-6
CDR3 length: 12
D gene: NA
CDR3 protein: CASSLETVEQYF
CDR3 DNA: TGTGCCAGCAGCTTGGAGACTGTAGAGCAGTACTTC

clone size: NA
J gene: TRBJ2-1
V gene: TRBV12-3/TRBV12-4
CDR3 length: 13
D gene: TRBD2
CDR3 protein: CASRLAGNSEQFF
CDR3 DNA: TGTGCCAGTCGACTAGCGGGAAATAGTGAGCAGTTCTTC

clone size: NA
J gene: TRBJ2-5
V gene: TRBV7-3
CDR3 length: 8
D gene: NA
CDR3 protein: CPTRAQYF
CDR3 DNA: TGTCCTACGAGGGCCCAGTACTTC

clone size: NA
J gene: TRBJ1-2
V gene: TRBV3-1/TRBV3-2
CDR3 length: 18
D gene: TRBD1
CDR3 protein: CASSQEVEWMTGVDGYTF
CDR3 DNA: TGTGCCAGCAGCCAAGAAGTGGAGTGGATGACAGGGGTGGATGGCTACACCTTC

clone size: NA
J gene: TRBJ2-3
V gene: TRBV6-2/TRBV6-3
CDR3 length: 15
D gene: NA
CDR3 protein: CASSYGGGSTDTQYF
CDR3 DNA: TGTGCCAGCAGTTACGGTGGAGGTTCCACAGATACGCAGTATTTT

clone size: NA
J gene: TRBJ2-5
V gene: TRBV3-1/TRBV3-2
CDR3 length: 11
D gene: NA
CDR3 protein: CASSQLETQYF
CDR3 DNA: TGTGCCAGCAGCCAACTAGAGACCCAGTACTTC

clone size: NA
J gene: TRBJ2-1
V gene: TRBV6-2/TRBV6-3
CDR3 length: 19
D gene: TRBD2
CDR3 protein: CASSYFLAGGSNKGDEQFF
CDR3 DNA: TGTGCCAGCAGTTACTTCCTTGCGGGAGGGTCGAATAAGGGCGATGAGCAGTTCTTC